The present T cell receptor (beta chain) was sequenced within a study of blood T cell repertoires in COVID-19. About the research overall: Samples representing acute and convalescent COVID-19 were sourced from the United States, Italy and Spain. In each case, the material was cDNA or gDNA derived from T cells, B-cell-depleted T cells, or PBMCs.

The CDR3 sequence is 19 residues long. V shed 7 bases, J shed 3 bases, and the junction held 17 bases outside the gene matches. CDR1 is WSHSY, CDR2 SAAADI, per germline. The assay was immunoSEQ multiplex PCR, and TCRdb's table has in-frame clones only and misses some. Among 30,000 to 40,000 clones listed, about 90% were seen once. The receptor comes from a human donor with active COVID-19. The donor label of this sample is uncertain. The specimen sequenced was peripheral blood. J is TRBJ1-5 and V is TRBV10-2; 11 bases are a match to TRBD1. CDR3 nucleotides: TGCGCCAGCACCGAGGGAGGGACAGGGGGATGGGGATTCAATCAGCCCCAGCATTTT. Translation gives CASTEGGTGGWGFNQPQHF.